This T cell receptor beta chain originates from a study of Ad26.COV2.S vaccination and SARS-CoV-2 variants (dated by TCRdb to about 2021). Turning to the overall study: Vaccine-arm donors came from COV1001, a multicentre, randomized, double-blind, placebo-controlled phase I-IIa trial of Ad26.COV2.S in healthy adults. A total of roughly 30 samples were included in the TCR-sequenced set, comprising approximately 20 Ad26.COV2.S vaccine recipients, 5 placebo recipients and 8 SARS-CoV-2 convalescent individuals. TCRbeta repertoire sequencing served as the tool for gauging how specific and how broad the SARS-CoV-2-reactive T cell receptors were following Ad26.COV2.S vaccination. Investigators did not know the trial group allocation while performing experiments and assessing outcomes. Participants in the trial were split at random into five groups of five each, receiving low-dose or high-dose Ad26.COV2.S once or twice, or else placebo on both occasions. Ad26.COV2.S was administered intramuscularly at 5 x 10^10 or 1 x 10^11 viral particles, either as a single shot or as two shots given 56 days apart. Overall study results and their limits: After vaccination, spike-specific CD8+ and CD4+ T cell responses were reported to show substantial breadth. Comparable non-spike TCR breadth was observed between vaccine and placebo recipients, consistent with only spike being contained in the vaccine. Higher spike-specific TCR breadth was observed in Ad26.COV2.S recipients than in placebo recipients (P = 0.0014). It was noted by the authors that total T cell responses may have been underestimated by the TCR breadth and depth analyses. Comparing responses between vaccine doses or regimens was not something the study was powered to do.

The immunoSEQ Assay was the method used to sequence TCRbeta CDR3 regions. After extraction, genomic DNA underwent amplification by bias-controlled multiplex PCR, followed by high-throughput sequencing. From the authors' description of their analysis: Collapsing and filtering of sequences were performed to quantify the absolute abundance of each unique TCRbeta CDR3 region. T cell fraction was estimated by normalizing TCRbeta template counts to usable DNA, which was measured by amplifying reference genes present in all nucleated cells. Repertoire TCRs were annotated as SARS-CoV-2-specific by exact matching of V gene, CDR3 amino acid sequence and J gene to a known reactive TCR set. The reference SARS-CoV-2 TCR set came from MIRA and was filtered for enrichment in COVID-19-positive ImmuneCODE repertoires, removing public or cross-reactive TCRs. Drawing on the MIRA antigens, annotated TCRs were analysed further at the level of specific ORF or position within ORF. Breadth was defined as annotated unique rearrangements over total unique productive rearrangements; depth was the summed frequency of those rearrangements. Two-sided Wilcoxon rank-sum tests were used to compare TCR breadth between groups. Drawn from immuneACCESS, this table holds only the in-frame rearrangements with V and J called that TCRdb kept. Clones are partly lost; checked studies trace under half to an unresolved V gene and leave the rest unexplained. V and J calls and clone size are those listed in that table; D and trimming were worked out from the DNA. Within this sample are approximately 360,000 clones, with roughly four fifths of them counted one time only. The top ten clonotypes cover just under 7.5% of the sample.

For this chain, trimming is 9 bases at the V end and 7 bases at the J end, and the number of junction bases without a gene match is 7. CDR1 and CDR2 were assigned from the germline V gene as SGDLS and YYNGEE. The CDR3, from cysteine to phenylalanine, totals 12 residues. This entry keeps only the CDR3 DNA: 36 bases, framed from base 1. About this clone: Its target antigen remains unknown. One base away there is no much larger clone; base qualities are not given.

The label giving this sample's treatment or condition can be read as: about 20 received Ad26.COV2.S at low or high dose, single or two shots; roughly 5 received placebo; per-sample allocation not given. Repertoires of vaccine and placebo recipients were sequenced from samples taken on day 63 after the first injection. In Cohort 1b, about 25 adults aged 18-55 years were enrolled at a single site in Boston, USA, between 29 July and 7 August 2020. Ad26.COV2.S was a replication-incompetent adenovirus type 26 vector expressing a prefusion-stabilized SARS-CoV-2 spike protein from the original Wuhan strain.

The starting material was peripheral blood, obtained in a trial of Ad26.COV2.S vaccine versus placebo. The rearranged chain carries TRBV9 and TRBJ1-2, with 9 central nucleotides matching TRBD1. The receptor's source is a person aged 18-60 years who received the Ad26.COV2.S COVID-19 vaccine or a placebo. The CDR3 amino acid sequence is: CATQGASGGYTF. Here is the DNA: TGTGCCACACAGGGGGCAAGCGGTGGCTACACCTTC.